This TCR beta chain is from a study of T cells in Graves' hyperthyroidism and ophthalmopathy (dated by TCRdb to between 2017 and 2020). Background for the entire study: Peripheral blood samples were taken at initial diagnosis, before any treatment was given. To identify TCR V-J signatures that set the groups apart, the researchers used a discovery cohort of approximately 98 patients, made up of under 45 with Graves' ophthalmopathy and some 58 with stable Graves' hyperthyroidism. An independent validation cohort of under 20 hyperthyroidism patients and some 15 patients who later progressed to ophthalmopathy tested prospective prediction of ophthalmopathy. The roughly 100 discovery patients were randomly divided into training and test sets at a 7:3 ratio. Thyroid tissue and blood T-cell repertoires from six or seven Graves' hyperthyroidism patients were also compared in the study. After sampling, hyperthyroidism patients received methimazole starting at 30 mg daily, and ophthalmopathy patients received high-dose intravenous methylprednisolone. TCR Vbeta CDR3 sequencing of roughly 140 peripheral blood samples (under 45 ophthalmopathy, roughly 74 hyperthyroidism and approximately 17 progressor patients) is reported in the paper. Overall study results and their limits: Most expanded thyroid clonotypes (frequency above 0.001) were also detected in blood, a finding suggesting that blood repertoires may reflect thyroid immune responses. In validation, the model predicted progression to ophthalmopathy with approximately 71% sensitivity and approximately 72% specificity, a median of about 6.7 months before onset. Ophthalmopathy was separated from stable hyperthyroidism by a 13 V-J signature model, with approximately 90% sensitivity and about 81% specificity obtained in cross-validation and 80%/75% obtained in testing. No statistical method was used to set the sample size in advance, and investigators knew the group allocation.

CDR1 SQVTM and CDR2 ANQGSEA were looked up in the germline V gene. V and J lose 1 base and 4 bases, and a span of 16 bases separates them. The CDR3 covers 15 residues, taking in both the cysteine and the phenylalanine. Kept here is only the CDR3 DNA, which spans 45 bases and is read in frame from base 1. The TCR beta CDR3 regions were amplified from the RNA transcripts. The TCR CDR3 was subjected to a first round of RT-PCR using the HTBI primer set and the Qiagen OneStep RT-PCR kit. A second multiplex PCR round built the libraries, followed by size selection and purification. Libraries were sequenced paired-end with 100 bp reads on an Illumina HiSeq2000. The paper's processing steps were these. Raw data were processed with SOAPnuke, discarding reads with adapters, uncalled bases, mean Phred below 15, or no exact constant-primer or identifier match. High-quality paired reads were merged with COPE v1.2.5, and unique nucleotide sequences were defined as clonotypes. MiTCR v1.1 was used to align the clonotypes against IMGT TRBV, TRBD and TRBJ reference segments. Only V-J combinations with frequency above 0.0001, covering 99% to 99.2% of repertoires, were analysed. The TCS score was defined as F50 (clonal expansion) divided by E x V (chaos), with BLOSUM62-based TCRdist calculated between CDR3 peptides within each V-J. Welch's t-statistics and random forest reduced several hundred V-J features to fewer than 15, which were used in a naive Bayes classifier (R e1071). Using fastp at Q25 and MiXCR, TCRdb reprocessed the public reads and kept productive beta chains. CDR3 protein sequences are deduplicated, and each keeps its most common genes and DNA. The V and J calls and clone size are TCRdb's, not the authors'. The sample table contains around 620,000 distinct CDR3 sequences; only one count was recorded for under 20% of them. Around 4% of the sample rests with the top ten.

Stable Graves' hyperthyroidism was defined as no progression to ophthalmopathy during 18 months of follow-up. Hyperthyroidism patients were aged 18 to 65 years and newly diagnosed, with disease duration of less than 2 months. Any patient with an uncontrolled infection, another autoimmune disease, pregnancy or lactation was excluded. Diagnoses were established on the basis of clinical symptoms, serum thyroxine and TRAb, thyroid ultrasound, and orbital computed tomography. PBMCs were isolated from about 9.1 ml of fresh peripheral blood by Ficoll-Paque density gradient centrifugation. Total RNA was extracted with Trizol reagent, and quality was checked on an Agilent 2100 Bioanalyzer. This clonotype occurred a few times. Its specific antigen is unknown. No much larger clone exists at a distance of one base, and base qualities are not known.

Sample: blood. The receptor chain draws on TRBV29-1 and TRBJ1-2; a tentative D call is TRBD1 (6 bases match). This TCR derives from a woman aged 25 to 39 with Graves' hyperthyroidism. The nucleotide sequence reads TGCAGCGTTGAAGGTTCAGGCCAGGGGAGCTATGGCTACACCTTC. It is translated as CSVEGSGQGSYGYTF. When the CDR3 is completed using the reference TRBV29-1 and TRBJ1-2 genes on either side, the full variable domain is SAVISQKPSRDICQRGTSLTIQCQVDSQVTMMFWYRQQPGQSLTLIATANQGSEATYESGFVIDKFPISRPNLTFSTLTVSNMSPEDSSIYLCSVEGSGQGSYGYTFGSGTRLTVV.